Detailed here is one T cell receptor (beta chain). This clone was detected ten times or more. There is no known antigen for this receptor. It has no much larger one-base neighbor in the sample; base qualities were not kept. The sample is drawn from a study of blood T cell repertoires in COVID-19 (dated by TCRdb to the early 2020s). Study-level background: Samples from collaborators originated in the United States, Italy and Spain and spanned both the acute and convalescent phases of COVID-19. The repertoires were made available in a free public database intended to serve as a resource for research on the immune response to SARS-CoV-2. The samples were drawn from two sources: the first 160 participants of the ongoing ImmuneRACE study, and some 1,300 subjects contributed by 6 global collaborators. The material from the prospective study consisted of cDNA or gDNA derived from T cells, B-cell-depleted T cells, or PBMCs. Where available, HLA class I and class II types were obtained from metadata supplied by the sample provider rather than from assay-based typing. The sample metadata nearly always contained a de-identified subject ID, COVID-19 status, age in years and sex. Deeply sampled blood TCRbeta repertoires from subjects exposed to, actively infected with, or recovered from COVID-19 were included in the dataset.

Based on the germline V gene (reference sequence), the CDR1 and CDR2 sequences are MNHNY and SVGAGI. V loses 5 bases, J loses 3 bases, and the germline ends lie 11 bases apart. From cysteine to phenylalanine, the CDR3 is 14 amino acids long. The read is trimmed to its CDR3 DNA, 42 bases read in frame from base 1. The immunoSEQ Assay, a bias-controlled multiplex PCR, was used to amplify TCRbeta CDR3 regions from genomic DNA. The authors' pipeline ran thus. The number of nucleated cells in each sample was estimated from the amplification of reference gene primers within the assay. Sequence reads were collapsed and filtered to measure the absolute abundance of every unique TCRbeta CDR3 rearrangement. For each sample, productive Simpson clonality was calculated as the square root of Simpson's diversity index over productive rearrangements. Sourced from immuneACCESS, this table was stored by TCRdb with only in-frame sequences that have V and J called. A share of the clones is absent; for the studies checked, an unresolved V gene accounts for under half, and the remainder has no known explanation. V, J and clone size were drawn from that table, and D and trimming were deduced from the DNA. Across this sample there are 54,000 or so clones, with approximately 83% seen only once. Around 10% of the sample rests with the top ten.

The research as a whole found: The quantity of clinical and demographic metadata differed by source and by participant and was supplied without curation.

One collaborating source in Seattle enrolled patients while the patients were actively infected and followed the patients over time throughout the course of disease. Collaborating institutions collected whole blood in K2EDTA tubes following their own protocols. For TCRbeta analysis, collaborators shipped samples as frozen whole blood, isolated PBMCs, or DNA extracted from either of those sample types. This TCR was sampled from an elderly man with COVID-19, enrolled during active disease. Sequencing was done on a sample of peripheral blood. This chain joins TRBV6-6 to TRBJ1-3; possibly the D gene is TRBD1, per 5 matching bases. The DNA sequence reads TGTGCCAGCAGTCCGGGGGGGAATGGAAACACCATATATTTT. Its protein reads: CASSPGGNGNTIYF.